This T cell receptor beta chain was recovered during a study of blood T cell repertoires in COVID-19 (dated by TCRdb to about 2020). As for the study more broadly: Samples from collaborators originated in the United States, Italy and Spain and spanned both the acute and convalescent phases of COVID-19. The prospective study material was composed of cDNA or gDNA derived from T cells, B-cell-depleted T cells, or PBMCs. Samples came from the ongoing ImmuneRACE study (first 160 participants) plus 1,254 subjects from 6 global collaborators. The dataset comprised deeply sampled blood TCRbeta repertoires from subjects exposed to, actively infected with, or recovered from COVID-19. HLA class I and class II types, where available, came from metadata supplied by the sample provider rather than from assay-based typing. A freely available public database, intended as a resource for researchers studying the immune response to SARS-CoV-2, is where the repertoires were released. Sample metadata almost always included a de-identified subject ID, COVID-19 status, age in years and sex.

Including cysteine and phenylalanine, the CDR3 has 15 amino acids. Solely the CDR3 DNA is kept, with 45 bases framed from the first base. CDR1 and CDR2 were assigned from the germline V gene as SGHVS and FNYEAQ. Cut back by 5 bases and 6 bases, the V and J ends lie 16 bases apart. Participants in the prospective study were aged roughly 18 to 100 years, lived in over 20 United States geographic areas, and enrolled through a virtual design. In the prospective study, participants were assigned to cohorts based on the clinical history participants reported in a screening survey and a study questionnaire. A participant counted as exposed if, within 2 weeks of entering the study, that participant had been in contact with someone who had a PCR-confirmed or clinician-diagnosed COVID-19 case. In the prospective study, whole blood, serum and a nasopharyngeal or oropharyngeal swab were collected from each participant by mobile phlebotomists. Over a 2-month period, participants in the prospective study had the option of providing additional blood draws and questionnaires. Before DNA extraction, prospective study blood samples were shipped either frozen or at room temperature.

The immunoSEQ Assay, a bias-controlled multiplex PCR, was used to amplify TCRbeta CDR3 regions from genomic DNA. Concerning the study's data processing: The number of nucleated cells in each sample was estimated from the amplification of reference gene primers within the assay. To quantify the absolute abundance of each unique TCRbeta CDR3 rearrangement, sequence reads were collapsed and filtered. Productive Simpson clonality was computed per sample as the square root of Simpson's diversity index over productive rearrangements. The clones in this table, taken by TCRdb from immuneACCESS, are in-frame only. Not every clone is retained; where verified, under half of the shortfall comes from an unresolved V gene, and the cause of the rest is unknown. The DNA gave D and trimming, while V, J and clone size come from that table. Across this sample there are 250,000 to 350,000 clones, with roughly 90% seen only once. The ten most abundant clones make up roughly 2.9% of the sample.

In the case of this clone: Which antigen it targets is not known. Per-nucleotide qualities are absent, and no much larger clonotype sits a single base away.

Summary of the overall study and its limitations: Clinical and demographic metadata were provided uncurated, with the amount varying by source and participant.

The rearrangement combines TRBV7-6 with TRBJ2-2, with no confident D gene call. This clonotype was sampled from a woman in her 50s who had been exposed to COVID-19. The sample taken for sequencing was PBMCs or T cells enriched from blood (not recorded which). The CDR3 reads as follows: CASSLTNGFPGELFF. At the DNA level, the sequence is TGTGCCAGCAGCCTAACAAACGGGTTTCCCGGGGAGCTGTTTTTT.